These 23 T cell receptor beta chains were sequenced from one sample in a study of post-analysis software for immune sequencing data. Presence of unique molecular identifiers characterized the TCR beta cDNA libraries. TCRdb reprocessed the PCR reads with MiXCR, giving one entry per CDR3 protein. In the table there are hundreds of thousands of distinct CDR3 sequences, approximately 37% of which are singletons. Whole-study results and caveats: Five or six TRBV segments were significantly more frequent in patients than in controls. TRBV5-6, TRBV5-1 and TRBV20-1 were among these segments.

The antigens these receptors bind are not known. Sequenced input: blood. All receptors come from a girl aged 2 to 10 with multiple sclerosis.

This clonotype has only a few counts. The rearrangement joins TRBV20-1 to TRBJ1-2; D call uncertain. The CDR3 loop spans 15 amino acids. CDR1 is DFQATT and CDR2 is SNEGSKA in the germline V gene (reference sequence). V shed 0 bases and J shed 4 bases, with 15 bases lying between them. CDR3 loop: CSARDYQRHLYGYTF. The CDR3 bases are TGCAGTGCTAGAGATTACCAGCGACACCTCTATGGCTACACCTTC.

V usage is TRBV2 and J usage is TRBJ2-3, with D maybe TRBD2 (5 bases). Per the germline V gene, CDR1 is SNHLY and CDR2 is FYNNEI. V lost 6 bases to trimming and J lost 3 bases, with 10 bases between them. CDR3 length: 13 residues. The CDR3 loop is CASSDSGTDTQYF. The CDR3 DNA reads TGTGCCAGCAGCGATTCGGGAACAGATACGCAGTATTTT.

This clonotype has a handful of counts. V is TRBV7-2 and J is TRBJ2-1, with D hard to call. The CDR3 is 11 amino acids. The germline gives CDR1 SGHTA, CDR2 FQGNSA. V lost 0 bases and J 8 bases, leaving 2 bases between the germline ends. CDR3 nucleotides: TGTGCCAGCAGCTTAGCTTATGAGCAGTTCTTC. Translating gives CASSLAYEQFF.

This chain links TRBV15 with TRBJ2-5; TRBD1 might be the D (6 bases). The CDR3 spans 13 residues. Germline V gene lookup returns CDR1 LNHNV and CDR2 YYDKDF (reference sequence). V gave up 8 bases and J gave up 5 bases, with 15 bases separating them. The CDR3 bases are TGTGCCACCGGGCAGGGACATTTGGAGACCCAGTACTTC. Translation: CATGQGHLETQYF.

The J gene is TRBJ2-7, the V gene TRBV18; 10 nucleotides line up with TRBD2. Trimming removed 3 bases from V and 1 base from J; junction bases left unmatched: 3. CDR3 length: 15 amino acids. The germline gives CDR1 KGHSH, CDR2 LQKENI. Here the CDR3 DNA reads TGTGCCAGCTCACCGGGACTAGCGCCTTCCTACGAGCAGTACTTC. The encoded protein is CASSPGLAPSYEQYF.

The chain joins TRBV28 to TRBJ2-7; 7 bases fit TRBD1. Germline values: CDR1 MDHEN, CDR2 SYDVKM. The CDR3 length is 13 residues. The V and J ends lost 9 bases and 2 bases, in that order; junction bases with no gene match: 7. The chain's CDR3 is CASSGTVTYEQYF. The CDR3 DNA follows: TGTGCCAGTTCCGGGACAGTCACCTACGAGCAGTACTTC.

The chain links TRBV5-5 to TRBJ1-6; D unresolved. Trimming took off 8 bases at V and 8 bases at J, with 11 bases between the two ends. This CDR3 region has 12 residues. Looked up from germline, CDR1 is SGHKS and CDR2 is YYEKEE (reference sequence). The CDR3 region is CASALVHSPLHF. CDR3 DNA: TGTGCCAGTGCCCTAGTCCATTCACCCCTCCACTTT.

This clonotype was counted between two and nine times. The J gene is TRBJ2-1, the V gene TRBV3-1; 8 bases are a match to TRBD2. V trimming: 0 bases; J trimming: 12 bases; junction bases outside the gene matches: 10. CDR3 size: 15 residues. Germline V CDR1 and CDR2: LGHDT, YNNKEL (reference sequence). As DNA, the CDR3 is TGTGCCAGCAGCCAAGATCTCGGGAGGGCAGAGGTGCAGTTCTTC. Its protein product is CASSQDLGRAEVQFF.

A few counts support this clonotype. The chain combines TRBV29-1 with TRBJ2-5; 9 bases are shared with TRBD1. The DNA matches TRBJ2-7 better at its end, which makes the J call doubtful. Germline V CDR1 and CDR2: SQVTM, ANQGSEA. The CDR3 is 14 amino acids. The DNA of the CDR3 is TGCAGCGTTGAAGAGGACAGGGGATCCTACGAGCAGTACTTC. This codes for CSVEEDRGSYEQYF.

The chain links TRBV20-1 to TRBJ2-2; 11 bases agree with TRBD2. The germline gives CDR1 DFQATT, CDR2 SNEGSKA (reference sequence). V shed 2 bases and J 4 bases; nucleotides not matched to a gene: 6. The CDR3 runs 16 residues. Here the CDR3 DNA reads TGCAGTGCTAGAAAACTAGCGGGAGCCTTCACCGGGGAGCTGTTTTTT. Encoded protein: CSARKLAGAFTGELFF.

This clonotype was counted only a few times. This chain uses TRBV6-2 or TRBV6-3 with TRBJ2-1; tentative D call: TRBD2 (5 bases). V was shortened by 4 bases and J by 0 bases, with 16 bases between the two germline ends. The CDR3 loop spans 17 amino acids. Per germline, CDR1 MNHEY and CDR2 SVGEGT. The CDR3 bases are TGTGCCAGCAGTTCCCGGAAGAGACTAAGCTCCTACAATGAGCAGTTCTTC. As protein: CASSSRKRLSSYNEQFF.

This sequence joins TRBV29-1 and TRBJ2-4; 7 bases fit TRBD2. The V segment lost 4 bases and the J segment 1 base; nucleotides outside the gene matches: 4. Germline CDR1 SQVTM, CDR2 ANQGSEA. The CDR3 is 14 residues long. Here the CDR3 reads CSVGGAGAKNIQYF. The CDR3 DNA follows: TGCAGCGTTGGGGGAGCGGGGGCCAAAAACATTCAGTACTTC.

V usage is TRBV12-3 or TRBV12-4 and J usage is TRBJ2-7; the match to TRBD1 covers 7 bases. The CDR3 is 13 amino acids. V was clipped by 7 bases and J by 4 bases; unmatched bases: 7. CDR3 in amino acids: CASTQGVTYEQYF. In DNA, the CDR3 is TGTGCCAGCACCCAGGGGGTGACTTACGAGCAGTACTTC.

The chain joins TRBV6-2 or TRBV6-3 to TRBJ2-7; 7 positions agree with TRBD2. This CDR3 region has 15 residues. The ends lost 6 bases at V and 2 bases at J; junction bases unmatched: 10. Germline CDR1 reads MNHEY; CDR2 reads SVGEGT. The CDR3 region has the DNA TGTGCCAGCAGATCCACGGGACTACGAGCCTACGAGCAGTACTTC. It specifies CASRSTGLRAYEQYF.

The chain has TRBV20-1 and TRBJ1-2; D might be TRBD1 (5 bases). The CDR3 consists of 12 residues. V shed 3 bases and J shed 8 bases, with 13 bases lying between them. Germline V gene data show CDR1 as DFQATT and CDR2 as SNEGSKA (reference sequence). The CDR3 nucleotides read TGCAGTGCTAGGCTGGGGCAACGCGGCTACACCTTC. The encoded protein is CSARLGQRGYTF.

The sample holds a few counts of this clonotype. This chain links TRBV20-1 with TRBJ1-5; no clear D. Germline loops: CDR1 DFQATT, CDR2 SNEGSKA (reference sequence). V gave up 6 bases and J gave up 4 bases, with 16 bases separating them. CDR3 size: 14 residues. The CDR3 DNA reads as TGCAGTGCCCCCATTCCCACAGAAAATCAGCCCCAGCATTTT. It specifies CSAPIPTENQPQHF.

This chain connects TRBV27 to TRBJ2-3; D uncertain. The CDR3 has 13 amino acids. Germline CDR1 reads MNHEY; CDR2 reads SMNVEV (reference sequence). Trimming stripped 6 bases from V and 6 bases from J, with 13 bases between. CDR3 nucleotides: TGTGCCAGCAGAACAAGAACAAGGGATACGCAGTATTTT. Its translation is CASRTRTRDTQYF.

V gene TRBV28 combines with J gene TRBJ1-2; no clear D gene. The CDR3 is made up of 13 amino acids. V lost 2 bases to trimming and J lost 8 bases, with 12 bases between them. In germline, CDR1 is MDHEN, CDR2 SYDVKM. DNA of the CDR3: TGTGCCAGCAGTTTAGAAGTAAGGGAAGGCTACACCTTC. It is translated as CASSLEVREGYTF.

This chain joins TRBV4-2 and TRBJ2-1; 14 nucleotides line up with TRBD2. In germline, CDR1 is LGHNA, CDR2 YNFKEQ. V shed 0 bases, J shed 6 bases, and the junction held 7 bases outside the gene matches. This CDR3 comprises 18 residues. This chain's CDR3 is CASSQDAGLAGVSNEQFF. The CDR3 region has the DNA TGTGCCAGCAGCCAAGATGCGGGACTAGCGGGAGTTAGCAATGAGCAGTTCTTC.

The rearrangement joins TRBV6-5 to TRBJ2-5; 9 bases fit TRBD2. The CDR3 runs 15 residues. The germline gives CDR1 MNHEY, CDR2 SVGAGI. Losses at the gene ends were 6 bases for V and 2 bases for J; bases not matched to a gene: 7. The CDR3 DNA reads TGTGCCAGCAGCGGCGGGCTAGCGGGGCAAGAGACCCAGTACTTC. Translation gives CASSGGLAGQETQYF.

V usage is TRBV7-2 and J usage is TRBJ1-2, with 7 bases aligning to TRBD1. Unmatched junction bases numbered 8, after V lost 1 base and J lost 3 bases. Germline V gives CDR1 SGHTA, CDR2 FQGNSA. This CDR3 comprises 16 residues. CDR3 protein: CASSLGLGDRDYGYTF. The CDR3, as DNA: TGTGCCAGCAGCTTAGGGTTGGGGGACAGAGACTATGGCTACACCTTC.

This chain links TRBV7-2 with TRBJ2-2, with D uncertain. This CDR3 region has 14 residues. Germline V lookup: CDR1 SGHTA, CDR2 FQGNSA. V was cut by 5 bases and J by 4 bases, with 11 bases left in between. For the CDR3, the DNA is TGTGCCAGCAGCCCGAAAATGATCACCGGGGAGCTGTTTTTT. Translation gives CASSPKMITGELFF.

This rearrangement joins TRBV24-1 to TRBJ2-2, with D uncertain. In germline, CDR1 is KGHDR, CDR2 SFDVKD. V was shortened by 0 bases and J by 6 bases, with 7 bases between the two germline ends. The CDR3 contains 14 residues. The CDR3 spells CATSDLHGSGELFF. In nucleotides, the CDR3 is TGTGCCACCAGTGATTTGCATGGGTCCGGGGAGCTGTTTTTT.